This T cell receptor beta chain was recovered during a study of T cells in Graves' hyperthyroidism and ophthalmopathy. Across the whole study: It was at initial diagnosis, before any treatment, that peripheral blood was collected. Study conclusions and caveats: Blood also showed most of the thyroid clonotypes that were expanded above 0.001.

This clonotype came up many times. Its antigen is currently unknown. V lost 5 bases and J lost 4, with 17 bases in between. The CDR3 sequence is 15 residues long. TCR beta CDR3 regions were amplified from RNA. When the TCR CDR3 underwent first-round RT-PCR, the HTBI primer set was used. TCRdb processed the multiplex PCR reads anew with MiXCR; each CDR3 protein has one entry. The sample shows 730,000 or so distinct CDR3 sequences, around 20% of them seen only once. The rearrangement links TRBV12-3 or TRBV12-4 to TRBJ1-2; D possibly corresponds to TRBD1 (5 bases). This clonotype originated in a woman in her forties or fifties with Graves' hyperthyroidism that later progressed to Graves' ophthalmopathy. The sequenced sample consisted of blood. The CDR3 nucleotides are TGTGCCAGCAGTCTACAGGTCGCTACTCCCTATGGCTACACCTTC. Amino acids: CASSLQVATPYGYTF.